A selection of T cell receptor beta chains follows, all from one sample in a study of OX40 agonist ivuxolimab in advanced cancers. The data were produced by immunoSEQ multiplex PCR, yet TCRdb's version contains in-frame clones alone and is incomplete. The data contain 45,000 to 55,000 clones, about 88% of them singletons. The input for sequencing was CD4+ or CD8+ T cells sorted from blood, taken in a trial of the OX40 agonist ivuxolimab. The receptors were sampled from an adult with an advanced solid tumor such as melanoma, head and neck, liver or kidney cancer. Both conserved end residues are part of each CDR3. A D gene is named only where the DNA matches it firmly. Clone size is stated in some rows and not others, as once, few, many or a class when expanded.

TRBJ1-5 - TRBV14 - CASSWGPNQPQHF TGTGCCAGCAGCTGGGGGCCCAATCAGCCCCAGCATTTT
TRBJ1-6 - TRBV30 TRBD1 CAWRQGDTNSPLHF TGTGCCTGGAGGCAGGGGGACACTAATTCACCCCTCCACTTT
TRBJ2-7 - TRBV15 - CATSRGSASYEQYF TGTGCCACCAGCAGAGGTAGCGCATCCTACGAGCAGTACTTC
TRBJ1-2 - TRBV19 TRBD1 CASSIGTGHNYGYTF TGTGCCAGTAGCATCGGGACAGGTCATAACTATGGCTACACCTTC
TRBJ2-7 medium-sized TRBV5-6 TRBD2 CASSLLAGIYEQYF TGTGCCAGCAGCCTCTTAGCGGGAATTTACGAGCAGTACTTC
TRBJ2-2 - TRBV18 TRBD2 CASSWTSGPTNTGELFF TGTGCCAGCTCATGGACTAGCGGGCCGACGAACACCGGGGAGCTGTTTTTT
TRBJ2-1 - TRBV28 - CASSLSGQSSYNEQFF TGTGCCAGCAGTTTATCCGGACAGAGCTCCTACAATGAGCAGTTCTTC
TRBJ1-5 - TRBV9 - CASGGDSNQPQHF TGTGCCAGCGGGGGGGATAGCAATCAGCCCCAGCATTTT
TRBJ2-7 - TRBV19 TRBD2 CASSIASGHYEQYF TGTGCCAGTAGTATAGCTAGCGGGCACTACGAGCAGTACTTC
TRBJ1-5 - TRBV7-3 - CARKQLGDDGNQPQHF TGTGCCAGAAAGCAGCTGGGGGACGACGGCAATCAGCCCCAGCATTTT